These 23 T cell receptor beta chains came from one sample sequenced in a study of blood T cell repertoires in COVID-19. This table comes from immunoSEQ multiplex PCR, and its TCRdb copy is limited to in-frame clones, with some not included. Of approximately 240,000 clones in the sample, about 90% were seen once. Sequencing was performed on PBMCs or T cells enriched from blood (not recorded which). The receptors were gathered from a woman in her twenties or thirties with acute COVID-19.

The genes are TRBV5-4 and TRBJ1-5; TRBD1 agrees at 8 bases. The CDR3 contains 14 residues. The germline V gene encodes CDR1 SGHNT and CDR2 YYREEE (reference sequence). Trimming took 3 bases from V and 7 from J; bases not matched to a gene: 6. CDR3 in amino acids: CASSSGQVDQPQHF. The DNA of the CDR3 is TGTGCCAGCAGCTCGGGACAGGTCGACCAGCCCCAGCATTTT.

The J gene is TRBJ2-3, the V gene TRBV4-2, with 8 bases fitting TRBD2. The CDR3 contains 17 residues. Germline lookup yields CDR1 LGHNA and CDR2 YNFKEQ. Trimming cost V 0 bases and J 5 bases; bases outside gene matches: 10. CDR3 sequence (DNA): TGTGCCAGCAGCCAAGATTATGGGACTAGTAAGAAAGATACGCAGTATTTT. This encodes CASSQDYGTSKKDTQYF.

This chain links TRBV7-3 with TRBJ2-3; the D is unclear. This CDR3 region has 14 residues. Germline CDR1 and CDR2: SGHTA and FQGTGA. V was trimmed by 3 bases and J by 1 base, leaving 8 bases between them. The CDR3: CASSLGFGTDTQYF. CDR3 nucleotide sequence: TGTGCCAGCAGCTTGGGCTTTGGCACAGATACGCAGTATTTT.

The V gene is TRBV29-1, the J gene TRBJ1-2; TRBD1 matches at 8 bases. J gave up 7 bases and V 0 bases, and 4 bases lay outside the gene matches. Germline CDR1 reads SQVTM; CDR2 reads ANQGSEA. CDR3 length equals 13 residues. CDR3 amino acids: CSVEDRGRGGYTF. DNA of the CDR3: TGCAGCGTTGAAGACAGGGGGCGGGGTGGCTACACCTTC.

This clone was counted once. This rearrangement joins TRBV5-6 to TRBJ2-7; a possible D gene is TRBD1 (7 bases). The CDR3 loop spans 15 amino acids. The germline V gene has CDR1 SGHDT and CDR2 YYEEEE. The germline V and J ends were trimmed by 6 bases and 3 bases, with 19 bases remaining between them. CDR3 DNA: TGTGCCAGCACCGACGCCCGACAGGGACTCTACGAGCAGTACTTC. The encoded protein is CASTDARQGLYEQYF.

The rearrangement uses TRBV28 and TRBJ1-2, with 8 positions matching TRBD1. CDR3 length equals 14 residues. V shed 3 bases, J shed 5 bases, and the junction held 5 bases outside the gene matches. From germline, CDR1 is MDHEN and CDR2 SYDVKM. In DNA form, the CDR3 reads TGTGCCAGCAGTTTCGGACAGGGCTGGTATGGCTACACCTTC. Amino acids: CASSFGQGWYGYTF.

The chain combines TRBV5-1 with TRBJ1-6; TRBD1 agrees at 7 bases. J was trimmed by 5 bases and V by 2 bases; bases with no gene match: 4. CDR3 size: 15 residues. Germline V gene data show CDR1 as SGHRS and CDR2 as YFSETQ. The CDR3 loop is CASSFGTEHNSPLHF. CDR3 sequence (DNA): TGCGCCAGCAGCTTCGGGACAGAACATAATTCACCCCTCCACTTT.

The gene calls are TRBV4-3 and TRBJ2-7; TRBD2 aligns across 10 bases. The CDR3 consists of 15 residues. The V and J ends lost 0 bases and 3 bases, in that order; junction bases with no gene match: 2. CDR1 and CDR2 from the germline V gene are LGHNA and YSLEER. The CDR3 loop is CASSQEPSGSYEQYF. The CDR3 DNA sequence: TGCGCCAGCAGCCAAGAGCCTAGCGGGAGCTACGAGCAGTACTTC.

This chain uses TRBV6-1 with TRBJ1-5; the D is unclear. V was trimmed by 2 bases and J by 5 bases, leaving 16 bases between them. The length of the CDR3 is 16 residues. CDR1 is MNHNS, CDR2 SASEGT, per germline. The CDR3 here is CASSENYLTGDQPQHF. The CDR3 DNA sequence: TGTGCCAGCAGTGAAAATTATTTGACTGGTGATCAGCCCCAGCATTTT.

The rearrangement joins TRBV18 to TRBJ2-3; TRBD1 might be the D (5 bases). The CDR3 has 14 residues. Deletions cut 3 bases from V and 4 bases from J, with 11 bases between. Germline V gene data show CDR1 as KGHSH and CDR2 as LQKENI. In DNA, the CDR3 is TGTGCCAGCTCACCGCTGCAGGGTCCAGATACGCAGTATTTT. Translating it yields CASSPLQGPDTQYF.

This clone occurred once. The rearrangement joins TRBV7-9 to TRBJ2-1, with a tentative D call TRBD1 (5 bases). The CDR3 extends over 12 amino acids. Trimming pared 1 base from V and 12 bases from J, leaving 10 bases between. Germline-derived CDR1 and CDR2 are SEHNR and FQNEAQ (reference sequence). CDR3 region: CASSLGAGLQFF. The CDR3 region has the DNA TGTGCCAGCAGCTTAGGGGCAGGGTTGCAGTTCTTC.

V usage is TRBV2 and J usage is TRBJ1-1, with D possibly matching TRBD1 (6 bases). The CDR3 is 14 amino acids. Looked up from germline, CDR1 is SNHLY and CDR2 is FYNNEI. Trimming shortened V by 7 bases and J by 2 bases, and 14 bases separated the two germline ends. CDR3 loop: CASIFDRINTEAFF. CDR3 in DNA: TGTGCCAGCATTTTTGACAGGATAAACACTGAAGCTTTCTTT.

The chain uses TRBV2 and TRBJ2-7, with a weak D call TRBD1 (6 bases). This CDR3 spans 13 amino acids. Germline V CDR1 and CDR2: SNHLY, FYNNEI. Trimming stripped 7 bases from V and 2 bases from J, with 12 bases between. The CDR3 sequence: CASKGTTPYEQYF. The CDR3 DNA reads TGTGCCAGCAAAGGGACAACCCCCTACGAGCAGTACTTC.

The chain links TRBV18 to TRBJ1-1; 8 positions match TRBD1. In germline, CDR1 is KGHSH, CDR2 LQKENI. The CDR3 sequence is 16 residues long. The junction had 15 bases not matched to a gene; V was cut back by 6 bases and J by 6 bases. The CDR3 loop reads CASSRATQGGTPEAFF. In DNA, the CDR3 is TGTGCCAGCTCGCGAGCTACACAGGGGGGAACTCCTGAAGCTTTCTTT.

The chain is built from TRBV5-1 and TRBJ1-4; 9 bases agree with TRBD1. CDR3 length: 17 residues. V was pared by 3 bases and J by 7 bases, with 13 bases of the junction left unmatched. The germline V gene has CDR1 SGHRS and CDR2 YFSETQ. The CDR3 loop is CASSSDRGELRGEKLFF. CDR3 nucleotides: TGCGCCAGCAGCTCTGACAGGGGGGAGCTGCGGGGTGAAAAACTGTTTTTT. The entire variable domain, with the rest obtained from reference TRBV5-1 and TRBJ1-4, is as follows: KAGVTQTPRYLIKTRGQQVTLSCSPISGHRSVSWYQQTPGQGLQFLFEYFSETQRNKGNFPGRFSGRQFSNSRSEMNVSTLELGDSALYLCASSSDRGELRGEKLFFGSGTQLSVL.

The chain employs TRBV5-4 and TRBJ2-6; D ambiguous. This CDR3 is built from 13 residues. The V end lost 5 bases, the J end lost 1 base, and 4 bases lay between the germline ends. Germline-derived CDR1 and CDR2 are SGHNT and YYREEE (reference sequence). The CDR3 loop reads CASSLSGANVLTF. CDR3 DNA sequence: TGTGCCAGCAGTCTGTCTGGGGCCAACGTCCTGACTTTC.

The sample holds a few counts of this clone. V usage is TRBV7-2 and J usage is TRBJ2-3; D remains ambiguous. Germline-derived CDR1 and CDR2 are SGHTA and FQGNSA. CDR3 length: 13 residues. V dropped 2 bases and J dropped 4 bases, with 7 bases sitting between them. The CDR3 is CASSLRGSDTQYF. The CDR3, as DNA: TGTGCCAGCAGCTTACGAGGCTCAGATACGCAGTATTTT.

With respect to this clone: Other DNA sequences within the sample encode an identical CDR3. The rearrangement joins TRBV28 to TRBJ2-1; D is undetermined. V dropped 2 bases and J dropped 3 bases, with 5 bases sitting between them. The V gene's germline CDR1 is MDHEN and CDR2 SYDVKM. The CDR3 totals 13 residues. As DNA, the CDR3 is TGTGCCAGCAGTTTACCAGTCTACAATGAGCAGTTCTTC. Translated: CASSLPVYNEQFF.

The CDR3: CATSRDGLAGATADNEQFF. The CDR3 nucleotides are TGTGCCACCAGCAGAGATGGCCTAGCGGGAGCGACGGCAGACAATGAGCAGTTCTTC. The rearrangement links TRBV15 to TRBJ2-1; 10 bases line up with TRBD2. CDR3 length: 19 amino acids. Germline V lookup: CDR1 LNHNV, CDR2 YYDKDF (reference sequence). With 0 bases clipped from V and 5 bases from J, the junction kept 13 bases outside the gene matches.

The chain uses TRBV4-1 and TRBJ2-7; D is perhaps TRBD2 (6 bases). The CDR3 is made up of 16 amino acids. Germline V gene sequence: CDR1 MGHRA, CDR2 YSYEKL. Trimming took off 4 bases at V and 3 bases at J, with 19 bases between the two ends. CDR3 region: CASSLRWGGGYYEQYF. The CDR3 nucleotides are TGCGCCAGCAGCCTACGGTGGGGAGGAGGGTACTACGAGCAGTACTTC.

The rearrangement joins TRBV18 to TRBJ2-7; 7 bases fit TRBD1. CDR1 is KGHSH, CDR2 LQKENI, per germline. V lost 3 bases, J lost 4 bases, and 3 bases stayed unmatched. The CDR3 covers 13 residues. As DNA, the CDR3 is TGTGCCAGCTCACCTAAACAGGGGTACGAGCAGTACTTC. Its translation: CASSPKQGYEQYF.

The J gene is TRBJ2-3, the V gene TRBV6-1; TRBD1 might be the D (5 bases). From germline, CDR1 is MNHNS and CDR2 SASEGT. V was cut by 4 bases and J by 0 bases, with 17 bases left in between. The CDR3 consists of 17 residues. The CDR3 protein is CASSAKTRTTSTDTQYF. As DNA, the CDR3 is TGTGCCAGCAGTGCGAAAACGAGGACAACTAGCACAGATACGCAGTATTTT.

The DNA of the CDR3 is TGCGCCAGCAGCAAGCGTTGGACAGGGCGACCAGAAAAACTGTTTTTT. Translation: CASSKRWTGRPEKLFF. V gene TRBV10-2 combines with J gene TRBJ1-4, with 8 bases identical to TRBD1. Germline lookup yields CDR1 WSHSY and CDR2 SAAADI. V lost 6 bases and J lost 8; bases outside the gene matches: 14. The CDR3 runs to 16 residues.